The sequence of this T cell receptor beta chain was determined in a study of cytomegalovirus exposure and HLA in healthy donors. Across the whole study: Within the Caucasian-associated ancestry cluster were under 85% of the approximately 390 genotyped donors.

Broader study findings: There were several of the most significant clusters that appeared linked to common viral pathogens in a later analysis.

Primers included in the PCR were 60 Vbeta and 13 Jbeta primers. Original analysis: An analysis performed later counted about 80 million unique TCR beta chains (roughly 10 million of them shared). Method: immunoSEQ multiplex PCR; TCRdb's copy keeps in-frame clones and lacks some. V and J calls and clone size are given by that table; D and trimming were obtained from the DNA. Of 100,000 or so clones listed, 76% were seen once; the top ten hold about 4%. CDR1 and CDR2 from the germline V gene are SGHRS and YFSETQ. CDR3 length: 14 amino acids. Trimming took 1 base from V and 4 from J, leaving 11 bases between them. Remarks on this clone: Antigen unknown. Other DNA variants within this sample encode the same CDR3.

Sequencing was carried out using PBMCs. This sequence joins TRBV5-1 and TRBJ1-1, with a possible D match to TRBD1 (5 bases). The TCR was taken from a man aged 40-49 years in good health and CMV-seronegative. CDR3 sequence (DNA): TGCGCCAGCAGCTTGCAGGGTCTGGGCACTGAAGCTTTCTTT. Protein product: CASSLQGLGTEAFF.